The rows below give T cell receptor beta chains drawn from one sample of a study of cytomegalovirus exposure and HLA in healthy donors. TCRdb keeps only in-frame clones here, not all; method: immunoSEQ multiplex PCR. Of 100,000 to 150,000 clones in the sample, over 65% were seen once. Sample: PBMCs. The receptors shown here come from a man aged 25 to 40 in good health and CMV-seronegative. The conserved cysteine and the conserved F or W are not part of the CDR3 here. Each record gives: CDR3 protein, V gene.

CDR3aa: ASSFSGTSGSYEQY
v_gene: TRBV5-1

CDR3aa: ASTLEGVRPQH
v_gene: TRBV28

CDR3aa: ASSISLTGVGWNTEAF
v_gene: TRBV7-2

CDR3aa: ASSPQGVYEQY
v_gene: TRBV7-6

CDR3aa: ASSVALPGQGMEKLF
v_gene: TRBV6-1

CDR3aa: ASSQDTGSSYNEQF
v_gene: TRBV4-3

CDR3aa: ASSLRTGISYEQY
v_gene: TRBV7-9

CDR3aa: ASSPFSIGTGGNQPQH
v_gene: TRBV18

CDR3aa: ASSFGAAGADTDTQY
v_gene: TRBV7-3

CDR3aa: AISERGGSTYEQY
v_gene: TRBV10-3

CDR3aa: AWSFTGVGGYT
v_gene: TRBV30

CDR3aa: ASSVSGLNQPQH
v_gene: TRBV9

CDR3aa: ASSGRQGAHRGYGYT
v_gene: TRBV6-1

CDR3aa: ASSQSDSYNEQF
v_gene: TRBV6-5

CDR3aa: ASSLRGGETGHEQF
v_gene: TRBV7-9

CDR3aa: ASSRTDNSPLH
v_gene: TRBV18

CDR3aa: ASSYKSGYSGNTIY
v_gene: TRBV6-5

CDR3aa: ASSPDRSYEQY
v_gene: TRBV18

CDR3aa: ATSRGGSNEKLF
v_gene: TRBV15

CDR3aa: ASGTGFAYGYT
v_gene: TRBV2

CDR3aa: ASSPGGVATNEKLF
v_gene: TRBV27

CDR3aa: ASSLQGGDEQY
v_gene: TRBV5-1

CDR3aa: ASIDTGRGYGYT
v_gene: TRBV5-4

CDR3aa: SVEDTGGGSGLAGRIRNEQY
v_gene: TRBV29-1

CDR3aa: ASSLVDRGYEQY
v_gene: TRBV5-1

CDR3aa: AWSVGPGRTEQY
v_gene: TRBV30